Included here is one TCR beta chain sequence, with context. Its antigen remains unknown. This record belongs to a study of cytomegalovirus exposure and HLA in healthy donors. Points from the study as a whole: A later examination showed that TCR association rates differed by HLA locus, with DRB1 most and HLA-C fewest. Accurate prediction of HLA-A and HLA-B alleles (for most subjects) was reportedly achieved from TCR beta sequences. Immune exposure information available was restricted to CMV serostatus.

Primers: 60 Vbeta forward and 13 Jbeta reverse. TCRdb's table, derived via immunoSEQ multiplex PCR, lists solely in-frame clones and lacks some. The repertoire holds approximately 170,000 clones, with roughly four fifths as singletons. Deletions cut 8 bases from V and 3 bases from J, with 16 bases between. From germline, CDR1 is MNHEY and CDR2 SVGAGI. The CDR3 totals 15 residues. This chain joins TRBV6-5 and TRBJ1-4, with a possible D match to TRBD1 (6 bases). Sequencing used PBMCs. This clonotype originated in a man in his forties in good health and CMV-seronegative. This chain's CDR3 is CASGLNDRSNEKLFF. DNA for the CDR3: TGTGCCAGCGGACTCAACGACAGGTCTAATGAAAAACTGTTTTTT.